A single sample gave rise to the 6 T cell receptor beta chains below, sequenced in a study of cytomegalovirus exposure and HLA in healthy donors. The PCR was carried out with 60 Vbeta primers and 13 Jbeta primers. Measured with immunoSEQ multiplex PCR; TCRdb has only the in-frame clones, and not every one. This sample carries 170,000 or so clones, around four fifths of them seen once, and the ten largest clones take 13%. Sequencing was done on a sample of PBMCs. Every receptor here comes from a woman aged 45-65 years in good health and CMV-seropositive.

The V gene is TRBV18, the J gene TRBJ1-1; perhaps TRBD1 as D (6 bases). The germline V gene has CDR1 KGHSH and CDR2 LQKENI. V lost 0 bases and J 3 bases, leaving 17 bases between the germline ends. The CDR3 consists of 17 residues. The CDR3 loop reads CASSPPSFTGLYTEAFF. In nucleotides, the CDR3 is TGTGCCAGCTCACCACCTTCTTTTACAGGGCTATACACTGAAGCTTTCTTT.

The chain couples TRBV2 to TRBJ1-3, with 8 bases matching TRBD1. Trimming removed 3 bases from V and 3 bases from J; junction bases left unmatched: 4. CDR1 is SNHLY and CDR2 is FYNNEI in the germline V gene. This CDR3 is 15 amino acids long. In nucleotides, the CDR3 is TGTGCCAGCAGTGAGTCAGGGGGCGTTGGAAACACCATATATTTT. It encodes CASSESGGVGNTIYF.

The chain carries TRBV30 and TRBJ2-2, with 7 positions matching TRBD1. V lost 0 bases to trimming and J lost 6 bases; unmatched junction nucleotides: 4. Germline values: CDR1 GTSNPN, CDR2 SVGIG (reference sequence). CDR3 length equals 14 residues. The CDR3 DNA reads TGTGCCTGGAGTGTGGCAGGGACAGCCGGGGAGCTGTTTTTT. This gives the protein CAWSVAGTAGELFF.

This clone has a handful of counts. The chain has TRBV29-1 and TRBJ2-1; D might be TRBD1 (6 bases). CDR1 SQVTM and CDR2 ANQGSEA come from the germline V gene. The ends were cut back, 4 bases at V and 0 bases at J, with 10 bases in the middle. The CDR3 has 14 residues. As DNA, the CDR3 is TGCAGCGTTGTCAGGGGCCCCTCCTACAATGAGCAGTTCTTC. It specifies CSVVRGPSYNEQFF.

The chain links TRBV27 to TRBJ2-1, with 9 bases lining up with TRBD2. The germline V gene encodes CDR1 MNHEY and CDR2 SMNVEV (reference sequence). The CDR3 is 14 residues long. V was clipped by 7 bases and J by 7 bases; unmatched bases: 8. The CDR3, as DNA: TGTGCCAGCAATCCCGTTAGCGGGGGTAATGAGCAGTTCTTC. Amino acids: CASNPVSGGNEQFF.

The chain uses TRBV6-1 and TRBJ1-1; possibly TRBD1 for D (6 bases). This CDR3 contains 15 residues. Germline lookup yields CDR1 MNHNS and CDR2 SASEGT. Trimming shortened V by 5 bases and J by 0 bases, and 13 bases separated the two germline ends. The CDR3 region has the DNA TGTGCCAGCAGTAGGGGGGGGACAATGAACACTGAAGCTTTCTTT. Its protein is CASSRGGTMNTEAFF.